This TCR beta chain derives from a study of blood T cell repertoires in COVID-19 (TCRdb year 2020). Regarding the study in general: Collaborator samples came from the United States, Italy and Spain and covered acute and convalescent phases of COVID-19. The prospective study material was composed of cDNA or gDNA derived from T cells, B-cell-depleted T cells, or PBMCs. Deeply sampled blood TCRbeta repertoires from subjects exposed to, actively infected with, or recovered from COVID-19 were included in the dataset. The repertoires were released in a freely available public database meant as a resource for research on the immune response to SARS-CoV-2. Samples came from the ongoing ImmuneRACE study (first 160 participants) plus 1,254 subjects from 6 global collaborators. Nearly every sample came with metadata listing a de-identified subject ID, COVID-19 status, age in years and sex. Where HLA class I and class II types were available, the types were taken from metadata supplied by the sample provider, not from assay-based typing.

The full study reports these points: The quantity of clinical and demographic metadata differed by source and by participant and was supplied without curation.

The immunoSEQ Assay, a bias-controlled multiplex PCR, was used to amplify TCRbeta CDR3 regions from genomic DNA. Under the source paper's analysis protocol: Nucleated cell counts per sample were estimated from amplification of reference gene primers within the assay. Sequence reads were collapsed and filtered to measure the absolute abundance of every unique TCRbeta CDR3 rearrangement. Productive Simpson clonality was computed per sample as the square root of Simpson's diversity index over productive rearrangements. TCRdb took this table from immuneACCESS and kept in-frame rearrangements with V and J called. Such tables lack part of the clones; where checked against another copy, unresolved V genes explain under half of the gap, and the rest is unexplained. The D gene and trimming were derived from the DNA, and the V and J assignments and clone size from that table. Present in this sample are 150,000 to 200,000 clones, approximately 80% of which were seen just once. The ten largest clones add up to roughly 10% of the sample.

Concerning this clone itself: Its binding antigen is unknown. Base qualities are not at hand, and no much larger clone is one base apart.

Participants in the prospective study were aged 18 to 89 years, lived in over 20 United States geographic areas, and enrolled through a virtual design. Cohort assignment in the prospective study relied on participant-reported clinical history from a screening survey and a study questionnaire. ImmuneRACE Cohort 3 recovered participants were defined by two consecutive negative NP/OP PCR tests, healthcare professional clearance, or symptom resolution. In the prospective study, mobile phlebotomists collected whole blood, serum and a nasopharyngeal or oropharyngeal swab from each participant. Participants in the prospective study had the option to provide additional blood draws and questionnaires over an approximately 2-month period. Before DNA extraction, prospective study blood samples were shipped either frozen or at room temperature. The CDR3 covers 14 residues, taking in both the cysteine and the phenylalanine. CDR3 DNA is the only sequence kept; it has 42 bases, read in frame from the first base. Trimming accounts for 5 bases at V and 3 bases at J, while the number of junction bases matched to no gene is 7. CDR1 and CDR2 were assigned from the germline V gene as SGHAT and FQNNGV.

The TCR comes from a man in his forties who had recovered from COVID-19. Recombination joined TRBV11-2 with TRBJ2-7; 7 middle bases align to TRBD1. The sample was PBMCs or T cells enriched from blood (not recorded which). The DNA reads as follows: TGTGCCAGCAGCAGAGAGGGACAGTACTACGAGCAGTACTTC. Its protein is CASSREGQYYEQYF.